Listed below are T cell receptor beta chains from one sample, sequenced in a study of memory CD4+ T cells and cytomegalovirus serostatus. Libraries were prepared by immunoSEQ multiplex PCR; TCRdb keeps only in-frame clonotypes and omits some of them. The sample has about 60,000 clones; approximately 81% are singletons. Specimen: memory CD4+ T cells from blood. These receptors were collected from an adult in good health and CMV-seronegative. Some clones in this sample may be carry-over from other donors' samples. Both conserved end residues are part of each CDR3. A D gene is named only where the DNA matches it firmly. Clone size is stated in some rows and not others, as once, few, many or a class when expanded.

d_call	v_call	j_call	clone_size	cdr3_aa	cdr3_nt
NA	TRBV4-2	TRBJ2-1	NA	CASSQDFGVPLYNEQFF	TGTGCCAGCAGCCAAGATTTCGGTGTGCCACTCTACAATGAGCAGTTCTTC
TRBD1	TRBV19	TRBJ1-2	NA	CASDPGQGYFGYTF	TGTGCCAGCGACCCGGGACAGGGATATTTTGGCTACACCTTC
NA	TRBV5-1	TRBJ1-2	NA	CASNVGQGAYTF	TGCGCCAGCAATGTAGGACAAGGAGCCTACACCTTC
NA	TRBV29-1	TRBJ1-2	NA	CSVDGQDFYGYTF	TGCAGCGTTGATGGTCAGGATTTCTATGGCTACACCTTC
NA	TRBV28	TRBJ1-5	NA	CASSFGSTVYQPQHF	TGTGCCAGCAGTTTCGGGAGTACAGTTTATCAGCCCCAGCATTTT
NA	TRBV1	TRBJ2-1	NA	CTSTGRNNNEQFF	TGCACCAGCACTGGTAGAAACAATAATGAGCAGTTCTTC
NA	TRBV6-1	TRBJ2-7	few	CASAVQGYYEQYF	TGTGCCAGCGCTGTCCAGGGGTACTACGAGCAGTACTTC
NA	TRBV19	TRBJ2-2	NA	CASSRTGLGTGELFF	TGTGCCAGTAGTCGTACAGGGCTCGGGACCGGGGAGCTGTTTTTT
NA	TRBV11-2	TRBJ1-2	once	CASSLVSVNGYTF	TGTGCCAGCAGCTTAGTTTCAGTAAATGGCTACACCTTC
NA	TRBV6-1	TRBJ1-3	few	CAAHPGVSGNTIYF	TGTGCCGCCCATCCAGGGGTCTCTGGAAACACCATATATTTT
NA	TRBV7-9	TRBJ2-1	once	CAKGGNNEQFF	TGTGCCAAAGGGGGAAACAATGAGCAGTTCTTC
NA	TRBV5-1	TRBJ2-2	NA	CASSEGLENTGELFF	TGCGCCAGCAGCGAGGGGCTCGAAAACACCGGGGAGCTGTTTTTT
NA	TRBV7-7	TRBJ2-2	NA	CASSPDSGDGELFF	TGTGCTAGCAGTCCGGACTCGGGGGACGGGGAGCTGTTTTTT
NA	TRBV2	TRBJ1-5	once	CASSERGSNQPQHF	TGTGCCAGCAGTGAAAGGGGGAGCAATCAGCCCCAGCATTTT
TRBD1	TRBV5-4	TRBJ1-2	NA	CASSRLDREGSYGYTF	TGTGCCAGCAGCCGCCTCGACAGGGAGGGGAGCTATGGCTACACCTTC
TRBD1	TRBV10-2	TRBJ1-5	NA	CASSQQGGQPQHF	TGCGCCAGCAGCCAACAGGGGGGTCAGCCCCAGCATTTT
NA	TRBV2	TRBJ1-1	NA	CASTPLRNTGLNTEAFF	TGTGCCAGCACCCCTCTGCGAAACACGGGGCTTAACACTGAAGCTTTCTTT
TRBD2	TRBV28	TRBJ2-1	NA	CASSLVLAGVYNEQFF	TGTGCCAGCAGTTTGGTTTTGGCGGGAGTGTACAATGAGCAGTTCTTC
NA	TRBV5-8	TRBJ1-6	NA	CASSLGGLASPLHF	TGTGCCAGCAGCTTGGGAGGGCTGGCTTCACCCCTCCACTTT
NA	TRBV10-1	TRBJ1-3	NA	CASSEAQGNTIYF	TGCGCCAGCAGTGAAGCCCAGGGAAACACCATATATTTT
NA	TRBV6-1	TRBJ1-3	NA	CASSVDGGSGNTIYF	TGTGCCAGCAGTGTTGACGGGGGCTCTGGAAACACCATATATTTT
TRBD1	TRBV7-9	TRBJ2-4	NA	CASSLGDLRGNIQYF	TGTGCCAGCAGCTTAGGCGACCTCAGGGGGAACATTCAGTACTTC
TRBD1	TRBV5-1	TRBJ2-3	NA	CASSLTGQGKGDTQYF	TGCGCCAGCAGCTTAACAGGACAGGGTAAAGGAGATACGCAGTATTTT